The next 5 T cell receptor beta chains were all read from a single sample in a study of blood T cell repertoires in COVID-19. The table came from immunoSEQ multiplex PCR; TCRdb's copy has only in-frame clones and leaves some out. The table lists 75,000 to 80,000 clones, 86% of them singletons. Sequencing was done on a sample of peripheral blood. The receptor source for this set is a human donor in a cohort sampled during active COVID-19.

The V and J genes are TRBV24-1 and TRBJ2-1; no clear D gene. V was clipped by 5 bases and J by 6 bases, with 7 bases between them. Looked up from germline, CDR1 is KGHDR and CDR2 is SFDVKD. This CDR3 is built from 12 residues. The CDR3 coding sequence is TGTGCCACCAGTGTAGCCGGCAATGAGCAGTTCTTC. Translating it yields CATSVAGNEQFF.

V is TRBV10-3 and J is TRBJ1-1; 7 bases are a match to TRBD1. The germline gives CDR1 ENHRY, CDR2 SYGVKD. The trim removed 10 bases at V and 2 bases at J, leaving 10 bases unmatched. This CDR3 region has 14 residues. CDR3 coding DNA: TGTGCCACACGACCGGGACAGATAAACACTGAAGCTTTCTTT. Encoded protein: CATRPGQINTEAFF.

The CDR3 coding sequence is TGTGCCAGCAGCTTGGCCGGGGGGGGCCGGGACAGAACCTACGAGCAGTACTTC. Protein: CASSLAGGGRDRTYEQYF. This rearrangement joins TRBV5-6 to TRBJ2-7; possibly TRBD2 for D (8 bases). CDR3 length: 18 amino acids. Per the germline V gene, CDR1 is SGHDT and CDR2 is YYEEEE. The V gene lost 0 bases and the J gene lost 2 bases, with 21 bases spanning the gap.

This clone was found once. In nucleotides, the CDR3 is TGTGCCAGCAGTTTTAAGCCCCAGCATTTT. Translation gives CASSFKPQHF. The gene calls are TRBV28 and TRBJ1-5; unclear D gene. V lost 3 bases and J lost 8, with 2 bases in between. Germline values: CDR1 MDHEN, CDR2 SYDVKM. This CDR3 is 10 amino acids long.

The chain recombines TRBV29-1 with TRBJ2-2; a weak D match, TRBD1 (6 bases). The germline CDR1 and CDR2 sequences are SQVTM and ANQGSEA. CDR3 length: 16 amino acids. V lost 7 bases and J lost 3, with 21 bases in between. Written as DNA, the CDR3 is TGCAGCGCGGGACCAACAGGGACACTGTACACCGGGGAGCTGTTTTTT. Its protein is CSAGPTGTLYTGELFF.